This TCR beta chain was identified in a study of T-cell reconstitution after alpha-beta-depleted transplantation in children. The TCRbeta library was prepared with unique molecular identifiers. TCRdb passed the PCR reads through MiXCR, listing each CDR3 protein once. Of approximately 70,000 distinct CDR3 sequences listed, over 4.5% are singletons. This clonotype has at least ten counts. Its antigen is undetermined. CDR3 size: 13 residues. The germline V and J ends were trimmed by 5 bases and 9 bases, with 14 bases remaining between them. Study conclusions and caveats: When one year had passed after transplant, most T-cell counts and diversity came from newly produced T cells. Several hundred graft clones that had expanded were reportedly the source of alpha-beta T cells about two months after transplant.

Here the sequenced sample was PBMCs, mostly from graft donor cells, taken 180 days after TCRalphabeta/CD19-depleted stem cell transplant. The receptor was isolated from a boy under three years old who had a stem cell transplant for acute myeloid leukemia, so the T cells may come from the graft donor. J is TRBJ2-1 and V is TRBV12-3 or TRBV12-4; D possibly uses TRBD1 or TRBD2 (7 bases each). The CDR3 region is CASSLQGRGEQFF. CDR3 coding DNA: TGTGCCAGCAGTCTACAGGGGAGGGGTGAGCAGTTCTTC.